One sample yielded the 2 T cell receptor beta chains listed below, sequenced in a study of blood T cells in healthy people across ages. Using a J-beta primer mix together with a sample-barcoded 5' primer, a second PCR was run for roughly 6 to 11 cycles. One entry per CDR3 protein results from TCRdb running MiXCR on the 5' RACE reads. The sample consists of about 1.5 million distinct CDR3 sequences, approximately 43% of them appearing once. Input material: blood. Source of these receptors: a woman in her late teens or twenties in good health.

This clonotype has only a few counts. V is TRBV4-1 and J is TRBJ1-1; possible D gene TRBD1, 6 bases. Germline V gene data show CDR1 as MGHRA and CDR2 as YSYEKL. Trimming pared 6 bases from V and 4 bases from J, leaving 12 bases between. The CDR3 length is 13 residues. The CDR3 bases are TGCGCCAGCAGAACAGGGTTGGGCACTGAAGCTTTCTTT. Amino acid sequence: CASRTGLGTEAFF.

The rearrangement links TRBV7-9 to TRBJ1-5; D perhaps matches TRBD1 (5 bases). Looked up from germline, CDR1 is SEHNR and CDR2 is FQNEAQ (reference sequence). V lost 2 bases and J lost 2, with 13 bases in between. The CDR3 spans 16 residues. CDR3 nucleotides: TGTGCCAGCAGCTTAATCTCAGGGAAGGGCAATCAGCCCCAGCATTTT. Amino acid sequence: CASSLISGKGNQPQHF. The full variable domain, in which reference TRBV7-9 and TRBJ1-5 provide the parts outside the CDR3, is DTGVSQNPRHKITKRGQNVTFRCDPISEHNRLYWYRQTLGQGPEFLTYFQNEAQLEKSRLLSDRFSAERPKGSFSTLEIQRTEQGDSAMYLCASSLISGKGNQPQHFGDGTRLSIL.